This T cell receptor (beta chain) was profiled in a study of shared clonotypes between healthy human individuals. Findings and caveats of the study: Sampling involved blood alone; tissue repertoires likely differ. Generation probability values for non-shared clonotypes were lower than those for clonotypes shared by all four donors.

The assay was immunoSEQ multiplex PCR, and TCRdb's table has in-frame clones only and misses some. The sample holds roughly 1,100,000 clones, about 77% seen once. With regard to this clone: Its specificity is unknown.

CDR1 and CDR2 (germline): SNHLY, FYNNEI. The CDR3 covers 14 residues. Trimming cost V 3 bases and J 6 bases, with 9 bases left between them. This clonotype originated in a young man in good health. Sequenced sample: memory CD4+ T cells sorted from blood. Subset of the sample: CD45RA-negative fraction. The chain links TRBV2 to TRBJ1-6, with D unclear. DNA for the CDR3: TGTGCCAGCAGTGAGGTGCAGAGTAATTCACCCCTCCACTTT. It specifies CASSEVQSNSPLHF.